This T cell receptor beta chain is from a study of CD8 T cells in ankylosing spondylitis. Between the trimmed V and J ends, which lost 1 base and 12 bases, there was a span of 19 bases. Germline loops: CDR1 MDHEN, CDR2 SYDVKM. CDR3 length: 15 amino acids. TCRdb ran MiXCR on the 5' RACE reads and lists one entry per CDR3 protein. This table has approximately 150,000 distinct CDR3 sequences, approximately 10% appearing once. Points from the study as a whole: Typical of ankylosing spondylitis blood, it appeared, was a TCR beta motif of under 10 highly homologous variants. A subset of motif variants has previously been described in the synovial fluid and blood of reactive arthritis. Within peripheral blood, clones linked to disease were CD8+ and relatively rare.

This clonotype was seen more than once but under ten times. Its antigen remains unknown. The chain recombines TRBV28 with TRBJ1-5, with D perhaps matching TRBD1 (5 bases). The receptor comes from a female donor with ankylosing spondylitis or in good health (not recorded which). The sample was blood, either unsorted or a sorted T cell fraction (not recorded which). The CDR3 region has the DNA TGTGCCAGCAGTTTATTGGGGGATGGCAATCAGTGCCAGCATTTT. Amino acid sequence: CASSLLGDGNQCQHF.